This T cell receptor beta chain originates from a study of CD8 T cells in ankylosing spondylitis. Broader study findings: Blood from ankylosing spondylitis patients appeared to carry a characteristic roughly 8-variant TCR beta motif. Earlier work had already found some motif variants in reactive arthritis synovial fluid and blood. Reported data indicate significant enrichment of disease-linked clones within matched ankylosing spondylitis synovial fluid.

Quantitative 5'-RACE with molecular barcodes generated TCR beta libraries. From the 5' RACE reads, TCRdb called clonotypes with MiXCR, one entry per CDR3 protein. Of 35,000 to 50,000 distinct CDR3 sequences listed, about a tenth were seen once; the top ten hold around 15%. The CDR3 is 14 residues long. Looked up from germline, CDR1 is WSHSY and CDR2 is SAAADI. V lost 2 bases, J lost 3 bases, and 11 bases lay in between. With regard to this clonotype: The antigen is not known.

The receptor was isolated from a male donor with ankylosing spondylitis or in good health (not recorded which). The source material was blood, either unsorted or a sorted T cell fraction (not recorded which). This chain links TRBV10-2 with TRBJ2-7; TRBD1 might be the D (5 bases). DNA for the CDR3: TGCGCCAGCAGTGAGACAGGACCCCTCTACGAGCAGTACTTC. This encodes CASSETGPLYEQYF.